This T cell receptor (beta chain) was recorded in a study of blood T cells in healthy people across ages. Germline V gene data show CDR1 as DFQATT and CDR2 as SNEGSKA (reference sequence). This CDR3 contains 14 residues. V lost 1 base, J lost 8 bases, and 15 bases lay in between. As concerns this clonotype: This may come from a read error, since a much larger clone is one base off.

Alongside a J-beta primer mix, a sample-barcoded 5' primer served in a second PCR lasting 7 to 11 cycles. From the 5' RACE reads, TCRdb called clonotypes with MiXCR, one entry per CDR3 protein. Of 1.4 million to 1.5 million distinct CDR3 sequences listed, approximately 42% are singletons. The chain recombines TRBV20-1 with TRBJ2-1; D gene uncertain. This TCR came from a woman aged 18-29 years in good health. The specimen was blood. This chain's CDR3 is CSARGAQRRDEQFF. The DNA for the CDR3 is TGCAGTGCTAGAGGTGCCCAGCGTCGGGATGAGCAGTTCTTC.